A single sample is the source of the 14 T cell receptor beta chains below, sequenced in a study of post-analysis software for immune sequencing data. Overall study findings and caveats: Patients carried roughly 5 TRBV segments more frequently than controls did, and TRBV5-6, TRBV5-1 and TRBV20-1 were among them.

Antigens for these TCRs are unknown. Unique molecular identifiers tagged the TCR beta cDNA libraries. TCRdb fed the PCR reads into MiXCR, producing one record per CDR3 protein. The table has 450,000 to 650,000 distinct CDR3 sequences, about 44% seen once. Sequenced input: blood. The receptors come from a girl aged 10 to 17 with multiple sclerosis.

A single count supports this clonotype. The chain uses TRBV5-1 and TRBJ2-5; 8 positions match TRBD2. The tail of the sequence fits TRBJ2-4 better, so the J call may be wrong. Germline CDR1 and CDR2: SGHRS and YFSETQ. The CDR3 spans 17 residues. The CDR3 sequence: CASRFRLAGDAKNIQYF. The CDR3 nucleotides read TGCGCCAGCAGATTCAGGCTAGCGGGCGATGCCAAAAACATTCAGTACTTC.

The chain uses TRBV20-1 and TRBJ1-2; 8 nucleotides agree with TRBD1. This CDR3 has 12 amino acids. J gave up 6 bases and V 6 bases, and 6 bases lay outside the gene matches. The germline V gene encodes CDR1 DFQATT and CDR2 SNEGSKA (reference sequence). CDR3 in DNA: TGCAGTGCCGGGACAGGAGGGAATGGCTACACCTTC. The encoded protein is CSAGTGGNGYTF.

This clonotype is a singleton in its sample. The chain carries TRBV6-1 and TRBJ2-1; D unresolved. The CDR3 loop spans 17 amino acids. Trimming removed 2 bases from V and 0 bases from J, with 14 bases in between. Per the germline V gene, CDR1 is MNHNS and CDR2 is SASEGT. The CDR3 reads CASSERSWPISYNEQFF. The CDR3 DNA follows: TGTGCCAGCAGTGAACGAAGTTGGCCGATCTCCTACAATGAGCAGTTCTTC.

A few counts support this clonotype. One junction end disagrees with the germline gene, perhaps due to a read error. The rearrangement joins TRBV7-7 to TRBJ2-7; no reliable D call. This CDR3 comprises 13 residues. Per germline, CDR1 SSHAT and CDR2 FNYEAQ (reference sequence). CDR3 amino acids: CASSLKETYEQYF. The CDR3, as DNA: TGTGCTAGCAGCTTGAAGGAAACCTACGAGCAGTACTTC.

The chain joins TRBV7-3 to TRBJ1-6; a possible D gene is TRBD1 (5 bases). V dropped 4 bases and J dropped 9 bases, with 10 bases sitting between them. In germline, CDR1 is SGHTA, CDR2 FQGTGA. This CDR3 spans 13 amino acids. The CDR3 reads CASSSSGGSPLHF. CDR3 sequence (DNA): TGTGCCAGCAGCTCCTCTGGGGGTTCACCCCTCCACTTT.

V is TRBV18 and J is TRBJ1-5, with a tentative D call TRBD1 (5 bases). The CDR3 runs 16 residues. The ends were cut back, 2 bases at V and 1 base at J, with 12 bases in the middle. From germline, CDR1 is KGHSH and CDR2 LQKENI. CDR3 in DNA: TGTGCCAGCTCACCATTGGGGGGTTCAAGCAATCAGCCCCAGCATTTT. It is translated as CASSPLGGSSNQPQHF.

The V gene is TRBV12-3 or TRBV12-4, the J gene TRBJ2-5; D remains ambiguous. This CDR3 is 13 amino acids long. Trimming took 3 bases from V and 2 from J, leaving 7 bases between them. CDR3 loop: CASSFLVQETQYF. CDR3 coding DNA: TGTGCCAGCAGTTTCTTAGTTCAAGAGACCCAGTACTTC.

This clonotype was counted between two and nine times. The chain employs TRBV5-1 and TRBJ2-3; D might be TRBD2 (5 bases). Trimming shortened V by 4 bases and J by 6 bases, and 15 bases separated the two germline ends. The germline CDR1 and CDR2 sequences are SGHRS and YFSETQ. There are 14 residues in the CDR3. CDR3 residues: CASSPQRSSDTQYF. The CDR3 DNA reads TGCGCCAGCAGCCCGCAGCGGAGTAGCGATACGCAGTATTTT.

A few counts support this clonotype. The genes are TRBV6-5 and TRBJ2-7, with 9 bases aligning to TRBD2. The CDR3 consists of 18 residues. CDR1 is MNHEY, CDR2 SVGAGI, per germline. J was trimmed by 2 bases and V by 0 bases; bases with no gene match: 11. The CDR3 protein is CASSYSVSVAGAPYEQYF. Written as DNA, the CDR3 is TGTGCCAGCAGTTACTCGGTGTCCGTAGCGGGGGCCCCCTACGAGCAGTACTTC.

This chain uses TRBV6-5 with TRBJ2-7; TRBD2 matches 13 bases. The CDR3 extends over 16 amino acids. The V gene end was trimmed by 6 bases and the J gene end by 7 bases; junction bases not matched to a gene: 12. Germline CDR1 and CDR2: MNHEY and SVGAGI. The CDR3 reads CASRDPRLAGGNEQYF. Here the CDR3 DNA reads TGTGCCAGCAGGGATCCCCGACTAGCGGGGGGCAATGAGCAGTACTTC.

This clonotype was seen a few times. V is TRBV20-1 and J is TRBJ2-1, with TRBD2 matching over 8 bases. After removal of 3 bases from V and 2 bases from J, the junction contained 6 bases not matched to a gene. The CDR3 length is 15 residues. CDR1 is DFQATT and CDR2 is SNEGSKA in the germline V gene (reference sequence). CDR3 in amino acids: CSARGLVLTYNEQFF. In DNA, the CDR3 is TGCAGTGCTAGGGGACTAGTCCTTACCTACAATGAGCAGTTCTTC.

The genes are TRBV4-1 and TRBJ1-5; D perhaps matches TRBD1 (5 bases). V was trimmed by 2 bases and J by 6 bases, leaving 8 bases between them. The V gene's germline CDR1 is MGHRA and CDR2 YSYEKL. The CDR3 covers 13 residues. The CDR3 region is CASSQSGRQPQHF. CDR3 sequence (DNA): TGCGCCAGCAGCCAATCGGGACGTCAGCCCCAGCATTTT.

CDR3 coding DNA: TGTGCCAGCAGTTTAGGATCGGCCTACAACTACGAGCAGTACTTC. It yields the protein CASSLGSAYNYEQYF. The chain links TRBV12-3 or TRBV12-4 to TRBJ2-7; D remains ambiguous. This CDR3 has 15 amino acids. V lost 1 base and J 3 bases, leaving 13 bases between the germline ends.

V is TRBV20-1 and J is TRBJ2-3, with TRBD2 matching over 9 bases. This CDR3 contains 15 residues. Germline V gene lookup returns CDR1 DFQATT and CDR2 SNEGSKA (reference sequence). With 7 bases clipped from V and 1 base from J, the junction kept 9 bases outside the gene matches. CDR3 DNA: TGCAGTGTTAGCGGCCGGACTAGCGGCACAGATACGCAGTATTTT. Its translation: CSVSGRTSGTDTQYF.